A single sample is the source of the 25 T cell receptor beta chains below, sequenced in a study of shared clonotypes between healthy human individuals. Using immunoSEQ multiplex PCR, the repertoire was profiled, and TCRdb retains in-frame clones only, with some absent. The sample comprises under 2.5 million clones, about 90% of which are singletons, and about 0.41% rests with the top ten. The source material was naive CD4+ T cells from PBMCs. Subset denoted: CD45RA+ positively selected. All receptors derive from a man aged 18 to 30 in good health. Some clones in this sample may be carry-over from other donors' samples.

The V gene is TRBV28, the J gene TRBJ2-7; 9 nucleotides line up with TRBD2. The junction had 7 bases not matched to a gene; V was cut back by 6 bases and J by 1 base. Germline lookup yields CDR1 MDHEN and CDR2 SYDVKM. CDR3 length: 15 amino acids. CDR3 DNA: TGTGCCAGCAGCCCCGGGCGGGAGGGATCCTACGAGCAGTACTTC. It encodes CASSPGREGSYEQYF.

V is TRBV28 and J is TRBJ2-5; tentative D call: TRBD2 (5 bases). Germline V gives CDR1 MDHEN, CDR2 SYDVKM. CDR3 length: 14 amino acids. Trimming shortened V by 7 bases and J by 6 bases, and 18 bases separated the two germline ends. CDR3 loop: CASTGNPQRKTQYF. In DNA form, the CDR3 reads TGTGCCAGCACCGGGAACCCCCAAAGGAAGACCCAGTACTTC. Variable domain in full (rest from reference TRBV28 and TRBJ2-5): DVKVTQSSRYLVKRTGEKVFLECVQDMDHENMFWYRQDPGLGLRLIYFSYDVKMKEKGDIPEGYSVSREKKERFSLILESASTNQTSMYLCASTGNPQRKTQYFGPGTRLLVL.

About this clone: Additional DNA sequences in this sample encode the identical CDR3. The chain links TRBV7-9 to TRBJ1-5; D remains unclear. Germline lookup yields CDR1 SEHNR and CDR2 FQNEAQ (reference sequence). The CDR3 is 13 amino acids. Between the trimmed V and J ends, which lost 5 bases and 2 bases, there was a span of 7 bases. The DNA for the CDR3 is TGTGCCAGCAGCAGGGATGGCAATCAGCCCCAGCATTTT. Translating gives CASSRDGNQPQHF.

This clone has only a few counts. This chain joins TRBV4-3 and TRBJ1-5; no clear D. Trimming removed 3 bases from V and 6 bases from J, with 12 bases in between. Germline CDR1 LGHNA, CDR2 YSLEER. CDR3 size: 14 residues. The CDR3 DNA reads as TGCGCCAGCAGCCAGGCAATATCAGCTCAGCCCCAGCATTTT. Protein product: CASSQAISAQPQHF.

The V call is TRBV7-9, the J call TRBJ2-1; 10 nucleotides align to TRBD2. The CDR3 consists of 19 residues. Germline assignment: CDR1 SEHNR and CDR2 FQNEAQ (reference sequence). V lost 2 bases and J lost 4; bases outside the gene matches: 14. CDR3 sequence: CASSLNRLAGEARYNEQFF. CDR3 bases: TGTGCCAGCAGCTTAAACCGCCTAGCGGGAGAAGCGAGGTACAATGAGCAGTTCTTC.

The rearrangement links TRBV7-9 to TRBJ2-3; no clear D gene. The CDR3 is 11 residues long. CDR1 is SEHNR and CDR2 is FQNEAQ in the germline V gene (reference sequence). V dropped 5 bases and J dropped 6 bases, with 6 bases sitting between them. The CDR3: CASSALDTQYF. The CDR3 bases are TGTGCCAGCAGCGCACTGGATACGCAGTATTTT.

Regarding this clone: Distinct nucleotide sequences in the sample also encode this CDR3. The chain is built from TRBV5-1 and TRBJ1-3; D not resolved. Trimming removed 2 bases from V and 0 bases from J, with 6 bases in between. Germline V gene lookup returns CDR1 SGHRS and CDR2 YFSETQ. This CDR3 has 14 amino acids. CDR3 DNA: TGCGCCAGCAGCTTACCAGGCTCTGGAAACACCATATATTTT. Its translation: CASSLPGSGNTIYF.

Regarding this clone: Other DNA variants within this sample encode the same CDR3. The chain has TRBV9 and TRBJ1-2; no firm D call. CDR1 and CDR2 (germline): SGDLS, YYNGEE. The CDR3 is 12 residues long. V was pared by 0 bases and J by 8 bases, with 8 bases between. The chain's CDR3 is CASSVAGSGYTF. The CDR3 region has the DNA TGTGCCAGCAGCGTAGCGGGGTCGGGCTACACCTTC.

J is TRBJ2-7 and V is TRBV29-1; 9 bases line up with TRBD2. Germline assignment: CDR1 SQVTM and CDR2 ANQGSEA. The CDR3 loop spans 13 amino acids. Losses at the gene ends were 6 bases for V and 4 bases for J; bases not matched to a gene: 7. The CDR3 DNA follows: TGCAGCGTGGGACCGGGACTAGCTTACGAGCAGTACTTC. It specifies CSVGPGLAYEQYF.

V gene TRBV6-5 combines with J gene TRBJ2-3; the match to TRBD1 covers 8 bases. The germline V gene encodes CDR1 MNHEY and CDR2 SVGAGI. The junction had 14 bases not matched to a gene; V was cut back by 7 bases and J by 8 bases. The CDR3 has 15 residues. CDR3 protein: CASTDRVRSQFTQYF. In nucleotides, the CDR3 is TGTGCCAGCACGGACAGGGTAAGGTCACAGTTTACGCAGTATTTT.

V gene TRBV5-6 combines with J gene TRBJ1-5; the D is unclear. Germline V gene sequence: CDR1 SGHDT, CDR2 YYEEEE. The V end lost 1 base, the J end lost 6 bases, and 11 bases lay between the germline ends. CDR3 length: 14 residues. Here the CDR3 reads CASSLYWGSQPQHF. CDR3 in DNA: TGTGCCAGCAGCTTGTACTGGGGTAGTCAGCCCCAGCATTTT. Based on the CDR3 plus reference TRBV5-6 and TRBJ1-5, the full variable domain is DAGVTQSPTHLIKTRGQQVTLRCSPKSGHDTVSWYQQALGQGPQFIFQYYEEEERQRGNFPDRFSGHQFPNYSSELNVNALLLGDSALYLCASSLYWGSQPQHFGDGTRLSIL.

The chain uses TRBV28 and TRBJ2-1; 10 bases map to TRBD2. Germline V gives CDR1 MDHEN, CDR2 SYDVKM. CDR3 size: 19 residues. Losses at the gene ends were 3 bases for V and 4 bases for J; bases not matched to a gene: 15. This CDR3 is CASSFGFGLAGDKYNEQFF. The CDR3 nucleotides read TGTGCCAGCAGTTTCGGATTCGGGCTAGCGGGGGACAAATACAATGAGCAGTTCTTC. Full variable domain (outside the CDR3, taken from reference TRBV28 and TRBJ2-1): DVKVTQSSRYLVKRTGEKVFLECVQDMDHENMFWYRQDPGLGLRLIYFSYDVKMKEKGDIPEGYSVSREKKERFSLILESASTNQTSMYLCASSFGFGLAGDKYNEQFFGPGTRLTVL.

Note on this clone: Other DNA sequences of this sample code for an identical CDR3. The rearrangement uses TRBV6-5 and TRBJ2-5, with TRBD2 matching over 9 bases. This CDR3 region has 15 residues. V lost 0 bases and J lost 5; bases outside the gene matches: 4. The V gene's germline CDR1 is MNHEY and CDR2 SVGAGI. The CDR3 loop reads CASSYSAGGRETQYF. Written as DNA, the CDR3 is TGTGCCAGCAGTTACTCGGCGGGAGGGCGCGAGACCCAGTACTTC.

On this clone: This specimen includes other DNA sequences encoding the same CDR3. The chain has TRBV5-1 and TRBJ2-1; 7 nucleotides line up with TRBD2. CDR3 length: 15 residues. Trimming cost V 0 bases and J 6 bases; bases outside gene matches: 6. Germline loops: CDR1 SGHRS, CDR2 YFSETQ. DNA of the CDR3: TGCGCCAGCAGCTTGGGGCAGGGCGGGGGCAATGAGCAGTTCTTC. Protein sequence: CASSLGQGGGNEQFF. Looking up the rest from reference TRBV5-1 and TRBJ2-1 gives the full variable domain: KAGVTQTPRYLIKTRGQQVTLSCSPISGHRSVSWYQQTPGQGLQFLFEYFSETQRNKGNFPGRFSGRQFSNSRSEMNVSTLELGDSALYLCASSLGQGGGNEQFFGPGTRLTVL.

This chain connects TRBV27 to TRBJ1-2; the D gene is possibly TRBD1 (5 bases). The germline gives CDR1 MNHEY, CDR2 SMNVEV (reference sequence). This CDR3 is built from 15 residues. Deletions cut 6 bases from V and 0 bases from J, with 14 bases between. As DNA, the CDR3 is TGTGCCAGCAGACGACTGACAGACACTAACTATGGCTACACCTTC. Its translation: CASRRLTDTNYGYTF.

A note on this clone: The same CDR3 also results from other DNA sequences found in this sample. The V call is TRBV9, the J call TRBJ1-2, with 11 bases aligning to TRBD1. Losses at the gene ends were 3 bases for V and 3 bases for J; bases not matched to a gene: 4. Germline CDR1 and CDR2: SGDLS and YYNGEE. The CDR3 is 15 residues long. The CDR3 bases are TGTGCCAGCAGCGAAGGACAGGGGGCCTACTATGGCTACACCTTC. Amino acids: CASSEGQGAYYGYTF.

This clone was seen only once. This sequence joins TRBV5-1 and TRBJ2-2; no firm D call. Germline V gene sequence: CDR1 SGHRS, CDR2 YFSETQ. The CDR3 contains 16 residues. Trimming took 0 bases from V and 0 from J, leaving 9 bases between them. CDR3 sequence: CASSLVVTTNTGELFF. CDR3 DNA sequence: TGCGCCAGCAGCTTGGTAGTAACTACGAACACCGGGGAGCTGTTTTTT.

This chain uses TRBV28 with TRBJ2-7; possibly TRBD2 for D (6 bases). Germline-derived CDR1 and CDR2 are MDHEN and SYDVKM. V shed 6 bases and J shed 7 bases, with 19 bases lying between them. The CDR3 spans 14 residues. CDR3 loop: CASRRPGGFGEQYF. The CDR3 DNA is TGTGCCAGCAGACGTCCCGGGGGTTTCGGTGAGCAGTACTTC. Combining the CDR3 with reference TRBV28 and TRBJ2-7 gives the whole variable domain DVKVTQSSRYLVKRTGEKVFLECVQDMDHENMFWYRQDPGLGLRLIYFSYDVKMKEKGDIPEGYSVSREKKERFSLILESASTNQTSMYLCASRRPGGFGEQYFGPGTRLTVT.

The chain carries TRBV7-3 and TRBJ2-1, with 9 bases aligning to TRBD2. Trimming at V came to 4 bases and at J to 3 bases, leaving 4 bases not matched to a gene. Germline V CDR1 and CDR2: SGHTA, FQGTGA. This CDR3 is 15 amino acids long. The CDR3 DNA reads TGTGCCAGCAGCTATAGCGGGGGACTCTACAATGAGCAGTTCTTC. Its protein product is CASSYSGGLYNEQFF. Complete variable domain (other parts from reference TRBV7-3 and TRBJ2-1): GAGVSQTPSNKVTEKGKYVELRCDPISGHTALYWYRQSLGQGPEFLIYFQGTGAADDSGLPNDRFFAVRPEGSVSTLKIQRTERGDSAVYLCASSYSGGLYNEQFFGPGTRLTVL.

CDR3 nucleotide sequence: TGTGCCAGCAGCGCCGGGACTAGCGGGAGGAGGGTTTACGAGCAGTACTTC. Its translation: CASSAGTSGRRVYEQYF. This chain uses TRBV7-6 with TRBJ2-7; TRBD2 matches 15 bases. Germline CDR1 reads SGHVS; CDR2 reads FNYEAQ. This CDR3 region has 17 residues. V shed 5 bases and J 4 bases; nucleotides not matched to a gene: 9. Drawing the rest from reference TRBV7-6 and TRBJ2-7, the complete variable domain is GAGVSQSPRYKVTKRGQDVALRCDPISGHVSLYWYRQALGQGPEFLTYFNYEAQQDKSGLPNDRFSAERPEGSISTLTIQRTEQRDSAMYRCASSAGTSGRRVYEQYFGPGTRLTVT.

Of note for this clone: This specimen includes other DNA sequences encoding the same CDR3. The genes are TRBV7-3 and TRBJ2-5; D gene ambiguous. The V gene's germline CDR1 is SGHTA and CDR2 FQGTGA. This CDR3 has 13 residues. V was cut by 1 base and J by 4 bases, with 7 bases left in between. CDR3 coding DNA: TGTGCCAGCAGCTTAAGGGGTGGAGAGACCCAGTACTTC. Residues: CASSLRGGETQYF.

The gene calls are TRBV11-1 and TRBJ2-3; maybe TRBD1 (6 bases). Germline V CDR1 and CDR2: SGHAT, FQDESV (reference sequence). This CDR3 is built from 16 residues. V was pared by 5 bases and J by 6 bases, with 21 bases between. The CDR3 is CASSPRGIGRLDTQYF. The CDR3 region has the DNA TGTGCCAGCAGCCCGAGGGGGATAGGGCGGTTGGATACGCAGTATTTT.

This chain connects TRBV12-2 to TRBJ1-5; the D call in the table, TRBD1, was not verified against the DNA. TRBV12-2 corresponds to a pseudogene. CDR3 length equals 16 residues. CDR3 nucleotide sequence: TGTGCAAGTCGCTCATATTACAGGGCCCGAGGGGGGCCCCAGCATTTT. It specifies CASRSYYRARGGPQHF.

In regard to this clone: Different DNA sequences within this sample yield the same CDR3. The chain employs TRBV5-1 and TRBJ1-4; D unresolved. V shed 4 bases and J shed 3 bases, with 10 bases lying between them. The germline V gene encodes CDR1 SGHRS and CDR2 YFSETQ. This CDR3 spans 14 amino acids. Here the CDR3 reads CASSLGSANEKLFF. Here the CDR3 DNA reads TGCGCCAGCAGCCTCGGGAGCGCTAATGAAAAACTGTTTTTT.

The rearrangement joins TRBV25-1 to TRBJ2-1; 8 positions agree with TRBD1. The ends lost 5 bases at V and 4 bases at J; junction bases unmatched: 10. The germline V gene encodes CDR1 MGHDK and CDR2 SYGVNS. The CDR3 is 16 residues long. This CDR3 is CASSHVQGAGYNEQFF. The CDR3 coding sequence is TGTGCCAGCAGTCATGTCCAGGGGGCAGGTTACAATGAGCAGTTCTTC.